Listed below are T cell receptor beta chains from one sample, sequenced in a study of blood T cell repertoires in COVID-19. TCRdb's copy holds only in-frame clones and misses some; the assay was immunoSEQ multiplex PCR. The table has 250,000 to 300,000 clones, 80% to 95% seen once. Sequenced: peripheral blood. The receptors were gathered from a woman between 25 and 40 years old with COVID-19, enrolled during active disease. CDR3s include the opening cysteine and the closing phenylalanine or tryptophan. D genes are given only for firm matches. Size values are once, few and many counts, or a class for expanded clones, and some rows have none.

j_gene: TRBJ1-2; abundance: NA; d_gene: NA; v_gene: TRBV6-4; CDR3nt: TGTGCCAGCAGTGACTCAGCAGGGGTTGGCTACACCTTC; CDR3aa: CASSDSAGVGYTF
j_gene: TRBJ2-3; abundance: NA; d_gene: TRBD2; v_gene: TRBV5-1; CDR3nt: TGCGCCAGCAGCCGAGGGACTAGTTCGCATACGCAGTATTTT; CDR3aa: CASSRGTSSHTQYF
j_gene: TRBJ2-7; abundance: once; d_gene: NA; v_gene: TRBV6-1; CDR3nt: TGTGCCAGCAGTGAATCGGGTAGTAGACCACTCGCTTTATACGAGCAGTACTTC; CDR3aa: CASSESGSRPLALYEQYF
j_gene: TRBJ1-1; abundance: NA; d_gene: NA; v_gene: TRBV6-4; CDR3nt: TGTGCCAGCAGTGAACAGGTCGGCACTGAAGCTTTCTTT; CDR3aa: CASSEQVGTEAFF
j_gene: TRBJ2-7; abundance: NA; d_gene: TRBD1; v_gene: TRBV7-9; CDR3nt: TGTGCCAGCGGACAGGGGGTTTACGAGCAGTACTTC; CDR3aa: CASGQGVYEQYF
j_gene: TRBJ1-1; abundance: NA; d_gene: TRBD1; v_gene: TRBV10-3; CDR3nt: TGTGCCGTAAGACAGGGAGAGGATAACACTGAAGCTTTCTTT; CDR3aa: CAVRQGEDNTEAFF
j_gene: TRBJ1-5; abundance: NA; d_gene: NA; v_gene: TRBV7-2; CDR3nt: TGTGCCAGCAGCCAGGGACATCTCAATCAGCCCCAGCATTTT; CDR3aa: CASSQGHLNQPQHF
j_gene: TRBJ1-2; abundance: NA; d_gene: NA; v_gene: TRBV15; CDR3nt: TGTGCCACCAGCAGAGTTACTGCCAACTATGGCTACACCTTC; CDR3aa: CATSRVTANYGYTF
j_gene: TRBJ1-5; abundance: NA; d_gene: TRBD1; v_gene: TRBV19; CDR3nt: TGTGCCAGTAGTGGCGGCACAGGGGCGAGGAATCAGCCCCAGCATTTT; CDR3aa: CASSGGTGARNQPQHF
j_gene: TRBJ2-2; abundance: NA; d_gene: TRBD2; v_gene: TRBV15; CDR3nt: TGTGCCACCAGCAGGACTCCCGGACTAGCGGGAGATACCGGGGAGCTGTTTTTT; CDR3aa: CATSRTPGLAGDTGELFF